These 30 T cell receptor beta chains originate from one sample sequenced in a study of tumor-infiltrating lymphocytes in primary liver carcinoma. From approximately 550 ng of total RNA, TCR beta-specific cDNA was reverse-transcribed using a constant-region primer. Nested multiplex PCR, run for three rounds with slightly modified ARM-PCR, yielded TCR beta libraries. It was with TRBV1-TRBV30 forward primers and a C-beta reverse primer that the first two PCR rounds were run, at about 10 cycles each. TCRdb analysed the multiplex PCR reads with MiXCR anew, one entry per CDR3 protein. The sample lists just under 45,000 distinct CDR3 sequences, around 70% occurring once. From unsorted bulk tissue weighing about 20-32 mg, DNA and RNA were co-extracted. Sequenced: liver tumor tissue from sampling region 2. Documented subset: tumor region T2, inferior pole. These receptors all come from a man aged 35-49 years with primary liver carcinoma and hepatitis B virus infection.

This clonotype was seen a single time. A junction boundary mismatches the germline segment, possibly from a read error. This chain links TRBV6-2 or TRBV6-3 with TRBJ2-1; D not resolved. The CDR3 length is 11 residues. Looked up from germline, CDR1 is MNHEY and CDR2 is SVGEGT. CDR3 sequence: CASSTRFEQFF. The CDR3 DNA sequence: TGTGCTAGCAGCACTCGATTTGAGCAGTTCTTC.

This clonotype was observed at least ten times. V gene TRBV7-2 combines with J gene TRBJ2-7, with 7 bases aligning to TRBD2. CDR1 SGHTA and CDR2 FQGNSA come from the germline V gene. Germline trimming cut 3 bases from V and 7 bases from J; bases unmatched to any gene: 9. This CDR3 is built from 14 residues. The CDR3 DNA sequence: TGTGCCAGCAGCTTGAAGCGGTCGGGGGGAGAGCAGTACTTC. It is translated as CASSLKRSGGEQYF. Full variable domain (rest looked up from reference TRBV7-2 and TRBJ2-7): GAGVSQSPSNKVTEKGKDVELRCDPISGHTALYWYRQSLGQGLEFLIYFQGNSAPDKSGLPSDRFSAERTGGSVSTLTIQRTQQEDSAVYLCASSLKRSGGEQYFGPGTRLTVT.

Concerning this clonotype: The junction does not match germline at one end; this may be a read error. The V gene is TRBV6-5, the J gene TRBJ2-7; maybe TRBD2 (6 bases). The CDR3 is 13 residues long. The V gene's germline CDR1 is MNHEY and CDR2 SVGAGI. The CDR3 region has the DNA TGTGCCAGCATCGGACTAATTGGAGGCGAGCAGTATTTC. Its translation is CASIGLIGGEQYF.

Points on this clonotype: The conserved final phenylalanine or tryptophan is absent from the CDR3, which likely points to a read error. The chain employs TRBV14 and TRBJ2-1; D is ambiguous. V lost 6 bases and J 5 bases, leaving 20 bases between the germline ends. The CDR3 spans 16 residues. Germline V gene lookup returns CDR1 SGHDN and CDR2 FVKESK. The CDR3 sequence: CASSAVVGWVNNEQFL. The CDR3 region has the DNA TGTGCCAGCAGTGCCGTAGTGGGATGGGTAAACAATGAGCAGTTCCTA.

A note on this clonotype: Germline is not matched at one junction end, which may reflect a read error. The rearrangement joins TRBV19 to TRBJ1-1; 7 bases fit TRBD1. Germline CDR1 LNHDA, CDR2 SQIVND (reference sequence). The CDR3 sequence is 12 residues long. As DNA, the CDR3 is TGTGCCAGGGAGGGGGCGCGCACTGAAACTCTCTTT. Its translation: CAREGARTETLF.

Concerning this clonotype itself: One junction end disagrees with the germline gene, perhaps due to a read error. This chain joins TRBV6-2 or TRBV6-3 and TRBJ1-1; no definite D call. The CDR3 is 14 amino acids. Germline V lookup: CDR1 MNHEY, CDR2 SVGEGT. CDR3 loop: CVSSHRGRGTEAFF. The CDR3 DNA is TGTGTCAGCAGTCACCGTGGCCGGGGCACTGAAGCTTTCTTT.

With regard to this clonotype: The CDR3 does not close with the conserved phenylalanine or tryptophan, likely indicating a read error. The DNA is omitted, as the CDR3 cannot be located on it reliably, and the CDR3 follows TCRdb's listing. The rearrangement uses TRBV11-2 and TRBJ2-7; no check of the table's D call, TRBD1, against the DNA was made. Looked up from germline, CDR1 is SGHAT and CDR2 is FQNNGV. The CDR3 numbers 13 amino acids, ends counted. The CDR3 reads CASSPRQTYERYL.

This clonotype was seen only a few times. The missing conserved phenylalanine or tryptophan at the end of this CDR3 makes a read error likely. The chain recombines TRBV5-4 with TRBJ2-2; tentatively, D is TRBD2 (6 bases). This CDR3 spans 12 amino acids. Per germline, CDR1 SGHNT and CDR2 YYREEE (reference sequence). The CDR3 nucleotides read TGTGCCAGCAGCTTCGTTTCCGGGGGGCTGTTTTTA. Translated, it gives CASSFVSGGLFL.

Concerning this clonotype: At one of its ends the junction is not consistent with the germline gene, which may arise from a read error. The rearrangement links TRBV6-1 to TRBJ1-2; D is uncertain. Per the germline V gene, CDR1 is MNHNS and CDR2 is SASEGT. The CDR3 is 14 residues long. The DNA for the CDR3 is TGTGCCAGCAGTGAGGCCGGCGGTCTCTGTGGCTACACATTC. Its translation: CASSEAGGLCGYTF.

By sample share, this clonotype is medium-sized. The gene calls are TRBV6-6 and TRBJ2-7; TRBD1 aligns across 7 bases. Per the germline V gene, CDR1 is MNHNY and CDR2 is SVGAGI (reference sequence). CDR3 length: 13 amino acids. V gave up 4 bases and J gave up 4 bases; unmatched junction bases: 4. CDR3 coding DNA: TGTGCCAGCAGTTTACAGGGGACGTACGAGCAGTACTTC. This codes for CASSLQGTYEQYF.

Concerning this clonotype: The junction departs from germline at one end; a sequencing error may be responsible. The V call is TRBV29-1, the J call TRBJ2-5, with D perhaps matching TRBD2 (6 bases). The CDR3 length is 13 residues. Germline CDR1 reads SQVTM; CDR2 reads ANQGSEA. For the CDR3, the DNA is TGCAGCGGCATACTGAGGACGGGAGAGACTCAGTACTTC. Protein sequence: CSGILRTGETQYF.

V is TRBV21-1 and J is TRBJ2-7; the table calls TRBD2, which could not be checked here. TRBV21-1 is marked as a pseudogene. The CDR3 extends over 17 amino acids. CDR3 sequence: CASSRGSGGGGADEQYF. DNA of the CDR3: TGTGCCAGCAGCAGAGGAAGTGGTGGGGGAGGGGCAGACGAGCAGTACTTC.

This clonotype was picked up many times. J is TRBJ2-5 and V is TRBV28; D call uncertain. Trimming cost V 4 bases and J 4 bases, with 10 bases left between them. CDR1 MDHEN and CDR2 SYDVKM come from the germline V gene. The CDR3 consists of 13 residues. CDR3 nucleotides: TGTGCCAGCAGTTCCCCCCCAGGAGAGACCCAGTACTTC. This sequence encodes CASSSPPGETQYF.

The sample holds many counts of this clonotype. As DNA, the CDR3 is TGTGCCAGCAGCCCCTTTAAGGGGCTAGCGGACTACCAAGAGACCCAGTACTTC. Translating it yields CASSPFKGLADYQETQYF. The chain carries TRBV14 and TRBJ2-5; TRBD2 aligns across 7 bases. This CDR3 comprises 18 residues. CDR1 is SGHDN and CDR2 is FVKESK in the germline V gene. With V trimmed by 4 bases and J by 0 bases, 14 bases remained unmatched.

This clonotype has ten or more counts. The chain combines TRBV6-5 with TRBJ1-4; 11 positions match TRBD1. CDR1 and CDR2 from the germline V gene are MNHEY and SVGAGI. The CDR3 runs to 17 residues. V was pared by 6 bases and J by 8 bases, with 14 bases of the junction left unmatched. CDR3 in amino acids: CASSTRTGGAYREKLFF. The CDR3 DNA is TGTGCCAGCAGCACCCGGACAGGGGGCGCGTATCGAGAAAAACTGTTTTTT.

This rearrangement joins TRBV7-9 to TRBJ2-5; perhaps TRBD2 as D (5 bases). Trimming removed 7 bases from V and 4 bases from J, with 16 bases in between. CDR1 and CDR2 (germline): SEHNR, FQNEAQ (reference sequence). The CDR3 has 14 residues. The CDR3 DNA sequence: TGTGCCAGCAACTCGGGATATGCAGGAGAGACCCAGTACTTC. Its translation: CASNSGYAGETQYF.

The chain couples TRBV5-4 to TRBJ2-2; 9 nucleotides align to TRBD2. V was clipped by 2 bases and J by 6 bases; unmatched bases: 14. This CDR3 is 18 amino acids long. Germline assignment: CDR1 SGHNT and CDR2 YYREEE (reference sequence). This chain's CDR3 is CASSFWRNRSSGAGELFF. The CDR3, as DNA: TGTGCCAGCAGCTTTTGGCGAAATAGGTCTAGCGGGGCCGGGGAGCTGTTTTTT.

V usage is TRBV29-1 and J usage is TRBJ1-1, with D possibly matching TRBD1 (5 bases). The CDR3 loop spans 12 amino acids. Looked up from germline, CDR1 is SQVTM and CDR2 is ANQGSEA. CDR3 bases: TGCAATGTCTTTCAGGGCAGGGCTGAAGCTTTCTTT. This encodes CNVFQGRAEAFF.

This clonotype was found many times. This chain connects TRBV27 to TRBJ2-3; D may be TRBD1 or TRBD2 (5 bases each). In germline, CDR1 is MNHEY, CDR2 SMNVEV (reference sequence). V lost 2 bases and J 2 bases, leaving 17 bases between the germline ends. This CDR3 has 17 amino acids. The CDR3 bases are TGTGCCAGCAGTTTAGATATCCCCCCAGGGACCACAGATACGCAGTATTTT. Amino acid sequence: CASSLDIPPGTTDTQYF.

Remarks on this clonotype: The CDR3 end shows no conserved phenylalanine or tryptophan, and so a read error is likely. The DNA is left out, because the CDR3 cannot be placed on it with certainty; the CDR3 is given as TCRdb lists it. The chain uses TRBV29-1 and TRBJ2-1; no DNA check was done on the table's D call, TRBD1. Germline V gene lookup returns CDR1 SQVTM and CDR2 ANQGSEA. Inclusive of both ends, the CDR3 amounts to 14 amino acids. The CDR3 here is CSVDGGGGRNEWFV.

Worth noting for this clonotype: Mismatch with germline at one junction end may stem from a read error. This chain connects TRBV11-2 to TRBJ2-1; TRBD2 matches at 8 bases. The CDR3 loop spans 17 amino acids. Germline loops: CDR1 SGHAT, CDR2 FQNNGV. In DNA form, the CDR3 reads TGTGTCAGCAGCTTAGTTAGGGGCGGGAGGTTCCACAATGAGCAGTTCTTC. It yields the protein CVSSLVRGGRFHNEQFF.

Details on this clonotype: One end of the junction is discordant with germline, which a read error may explain. The chain uses TRBV4-3 and TRBJ2-1; D is perhaps TRBD1 (5 bases). CDR1 and CDR2 (germline): LGHNA, YSLEER. This CDR3 spans 16 amino acids. The CDR3 loop is CASIQFPPPADNGQFF. CDR3 DNA sequence: TGCGCCAGCATCCAATTTCCCCCCCCGGCGGACAATGGGCAGTTCTTC.

The sample holds many counts of this clonotype. The CDR3 protein is CASSRSTAASSYEQYF. CDR3 DNA sequence: TGTGCCAGCAGTCGCTCAACGGCTGCGAGCTCCTACGAGCAGTACTTC. The chain joins TRBV6-1 to TRBJ2-7; D remains unclear. Per the germline V gene, CDR1 is MNHNS and CDR2 is SASEGT. The V gene lost 5 bases and the J gene lost 0 bases, with 17 bases spanning the gap. The CDR3 totals 16 residues.

Concerning this clonotype: A much larger clone sits a single nucleotide away, making a read error possible. The chain couples TRBV7-8 to TRBJ1-2; 12 nucleotides align to TRBD1. The germline V gene has CDR1 SGHVS and CDR2 FQNEAQ. The CDR3 extends over 16 amino acids. The CDR3 loop is CVSSPGTGGADYGYTF. In DNA, the CDR3 is TGTGTCAGCAGCCCTGGGACAGGGGGCGCCGACTATGGCTACACCTTC. The full variable domain, completed using reference TRBV7-8 and TRBJ1-2, is GAGVSQSPRYKVAKRGQDVALRCDPISGHVSLFWYQQALGQGPEFLTYFQNEAQLDKSGLPSDRFFAERPEGSVSTLKIQRTQQEDSAVYLCVSSPGTGGADYGYTFGSGTRLTVV.

In the case of this clonotype: At one end, the junction sequence differs from germline, possibly due to a read error. V gene TRBV28 combines with J gene TRBJ1-5; TRBD1 matches at 11 bases. The CDR3 is made up of 15 amino acids. The V gene's germline CDR1 is MDHEN and CDR2 SYDVKM. CDR3 in amino acids: CASSPNGQGAQPQHF. The CDR3, as DNA: TGTGCAAGCAGCCCGAATGGACAGGGGGCTCAGCCCCAGCATTTT.

Comment on this clonotype: At one boundary the junction diverges from the germline segment, which might be a read error. CDR3 nucleotides: TGTGCCAGCAGTTTGCGAGAGAGCTCCTACGATGAGCAGTTCTTC. It codes for CASSLRESSYDEQFF. The chain uses TRBV28 and TRBJ2-1; the D is unclear. This CDR3 spans 15 amino acids. Germline CDR1 and CDR2: MDHEN and SYDVKM.

About this clonotype itself: Germline and junction disagree at one end, which may indicate a read error. The rearrangement uses TRBV11-2 and TRBJ2-6; TRBD1 agrees at 8 bases. The CDR3 runs to 21 residues. In germline, CDR1 is SGHAT, CDR2 FQNNGV. The CDR3 nucleotides are TGTGTCAGCAGCATGGGGGGAGACAGGGGCATTTCCCCCTCTGGGGCCAACGTCCTGACCTTC. It yields the protein CVSSMGGDRGISPSGANVLTF. Combining the CDR3 with reference TRBV11-2 and TRBJ2-6 gives the whole variable domain EAGVAQSPRYKIIEKRQSVAFWCNPISGHATLYWYQQILGQGPKLLIQFQNNGVVDDSQLPKDRFSAERLKGVDSTLKIQPAKLEDSAVYLCVSSMGGDRGISPSGANVLTFGAGSRLTVL.

This clonotype is termed medium-sized. The chain is built from TRBV29-1 and TRBJ2-7; D is perhaps TRBD2 (5 bases). The V gene's germline CDR1 is SQVTM and CDR2 ANQGSEA. V lost 6 bases to trimming and J lost 5 bases, with 14 bases between them. The CDR3 extends over 12 amino acids. CDR3 residues: CSVLTSSHEQYF. For the CDR3, the DNA is TGCAGCGTCCTTACTAGTTCCCACGAGCAGTACTTC.

At least ten counts were recorded for this clonotype. V usage is TRBV19 and J usage is TRBJ2-3; D is unclear. The CDR3 covers 12 residues. Deletions cut 3 bases from V and 11 bases from J, with 12 bases between. Germline CDR1 and CDR2: LNHDA and SQIVND (reference sequence). The CDR3 DNA sequence: TGTGCCAGTAGTATCCCTACCCGAGAGCAGTATTTT. Its translation: CASSIPTREQYF.

About this clonotype: This may arise from a read error, as a much more abundant clone is one base away. The chain combines TRBV18 with TRBJ1-5; D is unresolved. Germline CDR1 is KGHSH and CDR2 is LQKENI. Trimming took off 2 bases at V and 9 bases at J, with 14 bases between the two ends. The CDR3 totals 14 residues. The CDR3 loop is CASSPTGRDPPQHF. The DNA for the CDR3 is TGTGCCAGCTCACCAACGGGGAGGGATCCGCCCCAGCATTTT.